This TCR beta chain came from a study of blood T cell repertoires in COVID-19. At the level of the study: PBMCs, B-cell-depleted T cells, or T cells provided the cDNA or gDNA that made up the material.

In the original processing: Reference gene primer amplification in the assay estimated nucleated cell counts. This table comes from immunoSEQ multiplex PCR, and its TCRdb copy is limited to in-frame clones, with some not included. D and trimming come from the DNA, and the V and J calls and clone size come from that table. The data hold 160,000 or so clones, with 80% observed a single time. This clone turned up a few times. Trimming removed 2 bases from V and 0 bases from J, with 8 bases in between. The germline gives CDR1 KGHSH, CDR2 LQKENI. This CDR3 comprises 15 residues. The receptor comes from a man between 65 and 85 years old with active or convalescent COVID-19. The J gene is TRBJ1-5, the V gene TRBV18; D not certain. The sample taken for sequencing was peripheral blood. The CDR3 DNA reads TGTGCCAGCTCACCAATAGGAGATAGCAATCAGCCCCAGCATTTT. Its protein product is CASSPIGDSNQPQHF.